This is a list of T cell receptor beta chains from one sample in a study of cytomegalovirus exposure and HLA in healthy donors. The assay was immunoSEQ multiplex PCR, and TCRdb's table has in-frame clones only and misses some. The sample includes about 160,000 clones, around four fifths seen only once; the top ten take roughly 1.4%. The sequenced sample was PBMCs. The receptors here all came from a woman in her twenties or thirties in good health and CMV-seronegative. CDR3s include the opening cysteine and the closing phenylalanine or tryptophan. D genes are given only for firm matches. Clone sizes are given selectively: once, few, many, or a class where the clone is expanded.

J gene: TRBJ1-2; clone size: few; D gene: TRBD1; V gene: TRBV5-1; CDR3 protein: CASSLGSTGGIYGYTF; CDR3 DNA: TGCGCCAGCAGCTTGGGCTCTACAGGGGGCATCTACGGCTACACCTTC
J gene: TRBJ1-1; clone size: once; D gene: -; V gene: TRBV7-6; CDR3 protein: CASSARGGEAFF; CDR3 DNA: TGTGCCAGCAGCGCCCGAGGCGGTGAAGCTTTCTTT
J gene: TRBJ1-1; clone size: -; D gene: -; V gene: TRBV5-1; CDR3 protein: CASSFGGSAAFF; CDR3 DNA: TGCGCCAGCAGCTTTGGAGGCTCGGCGGCTTTCTTT
J gene: TRBJ1-4; clone size: -; D gene: -; V gene: TRBV2; CDR3 protein: CASSEWPSGRLFF; CDR3 DNA: TGTGCCAGCAGTGAATGGCCAAGCGGAAGACTGTTTTTT
J gene: TRBJ2-5; clone size: -; D gene: TRBD2; V gene: TRBV6-1; CDR3 protein: CASSVGTSGGETQYF; CDR3 DNA: TGTGCCAGCAGTGTAGGGACTAGCGGGGGAGAGACCCAGTACTTC
J gene: TRBJ2-1; clone size: -; D gene: TRBD2; V gene: TRBV4-1; CDR3 protein: CASSQAGERGYPPGYNEQFF; CDR3 DNA: TGCGCCAGCAGCCAAGCGGGGGAGCGGGGGTATCCCCCTGGCTACAATGAGCAGTTCTTC
J gene: TRBJ1-5; clone size: -; D gene: -; V gene: TRBV20-1; CDR3 protein: CSARGQGQHF; CDR3 DNA: TGCAGTGCTAGAGGACAAGGTCAGCATTTT
J gene: TRBJ2-5; clone size: -; D gene: -; V gene: TRBV11-2; CDR3 protein: CASSANRAGETQYF; CDR3 DNA: TGTGCCAGCAGCGCAAACAGGGCAGGGGAGACCCAGTACTTC
J gene: TRBJ1-5; clone size: few; D gene: -; V gene: TRBV6-1; CDR3 protein: CASSDAPKSNQPQHF; CDR3 DNA: TGTGCCAGCAGTGATGCACCTAAGAGCAATCAGCCCCAGCATTTT
J gene: TRBJ2-1; clone size: -; D gene: -; V gene: TRBV13; CDR3 protein: CASSLGDSYNEQFF; CDR3 DNA: TGTGCCAGCAGCTTAGGTGACAGCTACAATGAGCAGTTCTTC
J gene: TRBJ1-6; clone size: -; D gene: -; V gene: TRBV4-1; CDR3 protein: CASSHSGLYNSPLHF; CDR3 DNA: TGCGCCAGCAGCCACTCGGGACTGTATAATTCACCCCTCCACTTT
J gene: TRBJ1-5; clone size: -; D gene: -; V gene: TRBV18; CDR3 protein: CASSPGQMNQPQHF; CDR3 DNA: TGTGCCAGCTCACCAGGTCAGATGAATCAGCCCCAGCATTTT